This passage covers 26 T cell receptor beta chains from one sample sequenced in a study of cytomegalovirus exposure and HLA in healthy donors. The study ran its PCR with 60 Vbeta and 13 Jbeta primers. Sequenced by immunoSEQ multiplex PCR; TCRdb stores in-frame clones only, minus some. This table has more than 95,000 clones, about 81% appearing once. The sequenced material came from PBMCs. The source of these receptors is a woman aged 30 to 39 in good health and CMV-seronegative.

The CDR3 nucleotides are TGCGCCAGCAGCCCTGGGACAGGGGCCTACGAGCAGTACTTC. Protein: CASSPGTGAYEQYF. This chain links TRBV4-1 with TRBJ2-7, with 10 positions matching TRBD1. V was pared by 4 bases and J by 2 bases, with 2 bases of the junction left unmatched. From germline, CDR1 is MGHRA and CDR2 YSYEKL. This CDR3 comprises 14 residues.

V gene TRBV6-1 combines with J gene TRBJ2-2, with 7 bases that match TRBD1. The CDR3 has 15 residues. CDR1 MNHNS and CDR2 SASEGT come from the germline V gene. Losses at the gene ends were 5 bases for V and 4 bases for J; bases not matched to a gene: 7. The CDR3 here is CASSNRQGSTGELFF. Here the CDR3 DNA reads TGTGCCAGCAGTAACAGACAGGGATCCACCGGGGAGCTGTTTTTT.

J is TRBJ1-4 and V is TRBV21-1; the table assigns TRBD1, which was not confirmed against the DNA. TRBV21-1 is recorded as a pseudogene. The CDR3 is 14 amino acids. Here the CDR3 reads CASNTGKPNEKLVF. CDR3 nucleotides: TGTGCCAGCAATACAGGGAAGCCTAATGAAAAACTGGTTTTT.

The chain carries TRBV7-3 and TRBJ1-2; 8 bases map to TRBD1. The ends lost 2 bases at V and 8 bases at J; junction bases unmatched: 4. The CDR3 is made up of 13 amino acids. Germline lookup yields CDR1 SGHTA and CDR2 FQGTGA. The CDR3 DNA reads TGTGCCAGCAGCTTACCAGGGGGCGAGGGCTACACCTTC. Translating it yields CASSLPGGEGYTF.

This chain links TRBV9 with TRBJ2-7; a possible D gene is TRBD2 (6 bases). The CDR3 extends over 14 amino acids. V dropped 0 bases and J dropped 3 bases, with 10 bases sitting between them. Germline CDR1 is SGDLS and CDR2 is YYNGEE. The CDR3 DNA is TGTGCCAGCAGCGTAGGCCCTAGCGACTACGAGCAGTACTTC. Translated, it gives CASSVGPSDYEQYF.

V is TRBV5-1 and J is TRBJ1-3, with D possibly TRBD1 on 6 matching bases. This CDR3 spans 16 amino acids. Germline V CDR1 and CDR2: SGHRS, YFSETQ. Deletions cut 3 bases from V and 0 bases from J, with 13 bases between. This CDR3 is CASSSTGSPSGNTIYF. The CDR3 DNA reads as TGCGCCAGCAGCTCGACAGGTAGTCCCTCTGGAAACACCATATATTTT.

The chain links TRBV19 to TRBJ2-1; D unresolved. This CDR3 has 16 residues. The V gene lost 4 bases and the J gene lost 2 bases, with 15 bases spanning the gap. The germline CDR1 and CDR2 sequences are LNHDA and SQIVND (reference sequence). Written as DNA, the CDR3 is TGTGCCAGTAGTACGATAAACACAAATCCCTACAATGAGCAGTTCTTC. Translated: CASSTINTNPYNEQFF.

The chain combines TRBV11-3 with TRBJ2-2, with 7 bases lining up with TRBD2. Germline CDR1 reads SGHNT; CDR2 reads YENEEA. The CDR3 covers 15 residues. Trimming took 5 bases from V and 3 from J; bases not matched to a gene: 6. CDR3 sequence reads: CASSKRGGYTGELFF. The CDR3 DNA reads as TGTGCCAGCAGCAAGCGGGGTGGGTACACCGGGGAGCTGTTTTTT.

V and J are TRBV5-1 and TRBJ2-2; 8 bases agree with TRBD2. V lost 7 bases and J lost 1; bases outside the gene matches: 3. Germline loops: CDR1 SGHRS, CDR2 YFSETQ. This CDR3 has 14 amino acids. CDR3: CASGLAGNTGELFF. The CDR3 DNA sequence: TGCGCCAGCGGCCTAGCGGGGAACACCGGGGAGCTGTTTTTT. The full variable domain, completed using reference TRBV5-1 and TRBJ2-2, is KAGVTQTPRYLIKTRGQQVTLSCSPISGHRSVSWYQQTPGQGLQFLFEYFSETQRNKGNFPGRFSGRQFSNSRSEMNVSTLELGDSALYLCASGLAGNTGELFFGEGSRLTVL.

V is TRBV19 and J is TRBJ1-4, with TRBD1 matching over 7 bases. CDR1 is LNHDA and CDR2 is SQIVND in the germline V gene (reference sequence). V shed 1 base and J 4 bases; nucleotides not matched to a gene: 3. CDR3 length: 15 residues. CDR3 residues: CASSIVRGLNEKLFF. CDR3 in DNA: TGTGCCAGTAGTATAGTGAGGGGGCTTAATGAAAAACTGTTTTTT. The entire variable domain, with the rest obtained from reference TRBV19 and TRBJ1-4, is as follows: DGGITQSPKYLFRKEGQNVTLSCEQNLNHDAMYWYRQDPGQGLRLIYYSQIVNDFQKGDIAEGYSVSREKKESFPLTVTSAQKNPTAFYLCASSIVRGLNEKLFFGSGTQLSVL.

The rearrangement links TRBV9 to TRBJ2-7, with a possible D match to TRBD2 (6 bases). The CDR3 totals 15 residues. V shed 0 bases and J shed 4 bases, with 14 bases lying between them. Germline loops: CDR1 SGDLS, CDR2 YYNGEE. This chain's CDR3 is CASSVDPSGGYEQYF. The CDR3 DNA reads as TGTGCCAGCAGCGTAGACCCGTCCGGGGGTTACGAGCAGTACTTC.

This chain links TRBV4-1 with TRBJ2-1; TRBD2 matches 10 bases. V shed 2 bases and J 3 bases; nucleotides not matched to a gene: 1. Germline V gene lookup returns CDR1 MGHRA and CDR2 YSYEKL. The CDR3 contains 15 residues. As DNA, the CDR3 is TGCGCCAGCAGCCAACTAGCGGGGGTCTACAATGAGCAGTTCTTC. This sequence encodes CASSQLAGVYNEQFF.

The CDR3 protein is CASSQSGTGGHNEQFF. The CDR3 nucleotides read TGCGCCAGCAGTCAATCCGGGACAGGGGGCCACAATGAGCAGTTCTTC. The rearrangement links TRBV23-1 to TRBJ2-1, with 12 bases that match TRBD1. TRBV23-1 is given ORF status, its function remaining uncertain. V trimming: 0 bases; J trimming: 5 bases; junction bases outside the gene matches: 2. This CDR3 spans 16 amino acids.

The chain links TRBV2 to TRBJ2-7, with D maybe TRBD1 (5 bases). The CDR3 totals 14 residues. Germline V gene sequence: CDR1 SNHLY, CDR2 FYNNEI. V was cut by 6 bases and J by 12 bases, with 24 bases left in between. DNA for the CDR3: TGTGCCAGCAGGACTCAGGGCCTGGAAATCGATTGGTACTTC. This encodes CASRTQGLEIDWYF.

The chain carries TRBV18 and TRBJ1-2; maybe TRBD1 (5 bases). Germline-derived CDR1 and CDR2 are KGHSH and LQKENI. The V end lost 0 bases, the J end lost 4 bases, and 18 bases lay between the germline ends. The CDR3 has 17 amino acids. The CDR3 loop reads CASSPPGVARQTYGYTF. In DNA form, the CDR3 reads TGTGCCAGCTCACCACCGGGTGTAGCCCGACAGACCTATGGCTACACCTTC.

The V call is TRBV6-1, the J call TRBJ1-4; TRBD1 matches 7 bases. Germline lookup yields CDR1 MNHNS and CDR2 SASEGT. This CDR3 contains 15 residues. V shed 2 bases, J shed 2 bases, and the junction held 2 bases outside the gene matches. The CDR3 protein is CASSERQGTNEKLFF. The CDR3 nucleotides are TGTGCCAGCAGTGAAAGACAGGGTACTAATGAAAAACTGTTTTTT.

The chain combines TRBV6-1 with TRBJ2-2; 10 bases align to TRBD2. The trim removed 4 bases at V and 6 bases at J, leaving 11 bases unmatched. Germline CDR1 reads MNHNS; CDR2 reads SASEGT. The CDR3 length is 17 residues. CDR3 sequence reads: CASSVFFRGLASGELFF. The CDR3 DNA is TGTGCCAGCAGTGTCTTCTTCCGGGGACTAGCGTCCGGGGAGCTGTTTTTT.

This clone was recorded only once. The CDR3 protein is CASSPRGGAGRTGELFF. CDR3 coding DNA: TGTGCCAGCAGCCCCCGGGGTGGCGCGGGACGCACCGGGGAGCTGTTTTTT. J is TRBJ2-2 and V is TRBV11-2; D may be TRBD2 (6 bases). Germline CDR1 SGHAT, CDR2 FQNNGV. The V end lost 5 bases, the J end lost 4 bases, and 20 bases lay between the germline ends. The CDR3 has 17 residues.

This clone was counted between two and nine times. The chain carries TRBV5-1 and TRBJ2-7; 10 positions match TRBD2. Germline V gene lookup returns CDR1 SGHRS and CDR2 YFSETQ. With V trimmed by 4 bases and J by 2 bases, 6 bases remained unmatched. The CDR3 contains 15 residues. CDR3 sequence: CASSTTSGAAYEQYF. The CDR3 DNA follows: TGCGCCAGCAGCACAACTAGCGGGGCTGCCTACGAGCAGTACTTC.

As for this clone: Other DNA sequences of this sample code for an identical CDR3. The CDR3 is CASSLFGEAFF. In DNA form, the CDR3 reads TGTGCCAGCAGTTTATTTGGGGAGGCTTTCTTT. The chain uses TRBV27 and TRBJ1-1; D not certain. CDR3 size: 11 residues. Germline values: CDR1 MNHEY, CDR2 SMNVEV (reference sequence). Trimming cost V 1 base and J 11 bases, with 8 bases left between them.

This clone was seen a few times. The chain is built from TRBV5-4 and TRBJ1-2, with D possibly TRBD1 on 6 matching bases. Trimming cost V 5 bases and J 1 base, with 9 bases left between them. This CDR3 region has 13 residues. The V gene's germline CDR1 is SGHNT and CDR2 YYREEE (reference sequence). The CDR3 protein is CASSLQGNYGYTF. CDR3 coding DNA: TGTGCCAGCAGTTTACAGGGTAACTATGGCTACACCTTC.

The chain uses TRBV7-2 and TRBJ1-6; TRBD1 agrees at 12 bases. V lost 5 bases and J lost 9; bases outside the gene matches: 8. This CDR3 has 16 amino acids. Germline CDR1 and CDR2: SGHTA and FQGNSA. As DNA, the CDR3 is TGTGCCAGCAGCGACCGGGACAGGGGGCTCGCTTCACCCCTCCACTTT. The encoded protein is CASSDRDRGLASPLHF.

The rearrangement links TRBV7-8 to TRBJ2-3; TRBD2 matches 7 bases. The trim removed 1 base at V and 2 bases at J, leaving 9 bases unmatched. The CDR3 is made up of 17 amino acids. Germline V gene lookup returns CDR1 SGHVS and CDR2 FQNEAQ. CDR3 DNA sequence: TGTGCCAGCAGCTTAGGTGCCGGGACTATCAACACAGATACGCAGTATTTT. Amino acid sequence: CASSLGAGTINTDTQYF.

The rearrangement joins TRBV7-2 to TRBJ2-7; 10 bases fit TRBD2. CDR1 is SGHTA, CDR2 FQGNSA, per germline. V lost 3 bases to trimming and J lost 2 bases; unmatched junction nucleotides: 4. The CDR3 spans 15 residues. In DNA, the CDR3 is TGTGCCAGCAGCTTTTCCAGCGGGGGGGCCTACGAGCAGTACTTC. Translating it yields CASSFSSGGAYEQYF.

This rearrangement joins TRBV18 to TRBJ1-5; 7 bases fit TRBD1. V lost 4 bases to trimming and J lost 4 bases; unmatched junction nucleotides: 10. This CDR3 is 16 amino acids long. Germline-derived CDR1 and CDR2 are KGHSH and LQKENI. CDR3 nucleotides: TGTGCCAGCTCACGAGACAGGGAAGTTAGGAATCAGCCCCAGCATTTT. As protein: CASSRDREVRNQPQHF.

CDR3 in DNA: TGTGCCAGCAGGGATGGTGCCTATGGCTACACCTTC. Protein: CASRDGAYGYTF. The chain combines TRBV19 with TRBJ1-2, with D maybe TRBD1 (5 bases). Germline V gene data show CDR1 as LNHDA and CDR2 as SQIVND (reference sequence). This CDR3 spans 12 amino acids. Trimming shortened V by 9 bases and J by 4 bases, and 12 bases separated the two germline ends.